This TCR beta chain derives from a study of CD8 T cells in Susac syndrome. Blood CD8+ and CD4+ T cells underwent high-throughput TCR beta sequencing. Reverse transcription used roughly 0.45 to 1 ug RNA and random hexamers. Amplification of TCR beta CDR3 used immunoSEQ multiplex PCR across 54 Vbeta and 13 Jbeta. One entry per CDR3 protein, called by TCRdb with MiXCR from the immunoSEQ multiplex PCR reads. Seen here are 150,000 or so distinct CDR3 sequences, 94% observed once, and the top ten hold 0.085% to 0.095%. Germline V lookup: CDR1 SSHAT, CDR2 FNYEAQ (reference sequence). With V trimmed by 3 bases and J by 8 bases, 13 bases remained unmatched. CDR3 size: 17 residues. Broader study findings: Only a relatively small number of individuals were included in the TCR sequencing and HLA analysis.

Comments on this clonotype: Its antigen is unidentified.

The sequencing input was CD4+ T cells from PBMCs. The chain carries TRBV7-7 and TRBJ2-5; the match to TRBD2 covers 12 bases. This TCR came from a human donor with multiple sclerosis. The CDR3 reads CASSFGLAGSSGETQYF. CDR3 in DNA: TGTGCCAGCAGCTTTGGACTAGCGGGATCCTCCGGGGAAACCCAGTACTTC.